Listed below are T cell receptor beta chains from one sample, sequenced in a study of cytomegalovirus exposure and HLA in healthy donors. Using immunoSEQ multiplex PCR, the repertoire was profiled, and TCRdb retains in-frame clones only, with some absent. The table includes about 230,000 clones, about 89% detected once. Material for sequencing was PBMCs. The receptors derive from a woman in her late teens or twenties in good health and CMV-seronegative. CDR3s include the opening cysteine and the closing phenylalanine or tryptophan. The D gene is left open where the match is weak. Part of the rows lack a size; the others show once, few, many or a class for expanded clones.

J gene: TRBJ2-1
D gene: -
V gene: TRBV29-1
clone size: -
CDR3 DNA: TGCAGCGTTGAAGAGGATAGCATAGTCAATGAGCAGTTCTTC
CDR3 protein: CSVEEDSIVNEQFF

J gene: TRBJ1-1
D gene: TRBD1
V gene: TRBV7-9
clone size: -
CDR3 DNA: TGTGCCAGCAGTAACAGGGGCTCTGAAGCTTTCTTT
CDR3 protein: CASSNRGSEAFF

J gene: TRBJ2-2
D gene: -
V gene: TRBV27
clone size: -
CDR3 DNA: TGTGCCAGCAGTCACGGACTACAACCAGCACCCTCAGACACCGGGGAGCTGTTTTTT
CDR3 protein: CASSHGLQPAPSDTGELFF

J gene: TRBJ2-5
D gene: TRBD2
V gene: TRBV29-1
clone size: -
CDR3 DNA: TGCAGCGCAGCGGGACTAAACCAAGAGACCCAGTACTTC
CDR3 protein: CSAAGLNQETQYF

J gene: TRBJ1-2
D gene: TRBD1
V gene: TRBV6-1
clone size: -
CDR3 DNA: TGTGCCAGCAGTGAAGCGGCGGACAGGGCCCATGGCTACACCTTC
CDR3 protein: CASSEAADRAHGYTF

J gene: TRBJ2-1
D gene: TRBD2
V gene: TRBV2
clone size: -
CDR3 DNA: TGTGCCAGCAGTAGACTAGCGGGAGATAGCCTACAGAATGAGCAGTTCTTC
CDR3 protein: CASSRLAGDSLQNEQFF

J gene: TRBJ1-1
D gene: -
V gene: TRBV19
clone size: -
CDR3 DNA: TGTGCCAGTAGTATTGGGGAGGGTTACACTGAAGCTTTCTTT
CDR3 protein: CASSIGEGYTEAFF

J gene: TRBJ1-5
D gene: -
V gene: TRBV30
clone size: -
CDR3 DNA: TGTGCCTGGGGTTGGGAGAATAGCAATCAGCCCCAGCATTTT
CDR3 protein: CAWGWENSNQPQHF

J gene: TRBJ2-3
D gene: -
V gene: TRBV7-8
clone size: -
CDR3 DNA: TGTGCCAGCAGCTTATCCCCCTTAGATACGCAGTATTTT
CDR3 protein: CASSLSPLDTQYF

J gene: TRBJ2-1
D gene: TRBD2
V gene: TRBV7-8
clone size: -
CDR3 DNA: TGTGCCAGCAGCAAAGGACTAGGGTTCTACAATGAGCAGTTCTTC
CDR3 protein: CASSKGLGFYNEQFF

J gene: TRBJ2-5
D gene: TRBD2
V gene: TRBV7-2
clone size: -
CDR3 DNA: TGTGCCAGCAGCTTAGTCCGGGTAGCGGGGGACCAAGAGACCCAGTACTTC
CDR3 protein: CASSLVRVAGDQETQYF

J gene: TRBJ2-7
D gene: -
V gene: TRBV27
clone size: -
CDR3 DNA: TGTGCCAGCAGTTTTCGAGGGTACGAGCAGTACTTC
CDR3 protein: CASSFRGYEQYF

J gene: TRBJ2-1
D gene: -
V gene: TRBV21-1
clone size: -
CDR3 DNA: TGTGCCAGCAGGAGAGATCACAGGGGCTTCGAGTGGGGGTCCTACAATGAGCAGTTCTTC
CDR3 protein: CASRRDHRGFEWGSYNEQFF

J gene: TRBJ2-7
D gene: -
V gene: TRBV20-1
clone size: -
CDR3 DNA: TGCAGTGCTAGTGGAGCCGACGAGCAGTACTTC
CDR3 protein: CSASGADEQYF

J gene: TRBJ2-2
D gene: -
V gene: TRBV10-3
clone size: -
CDR3 DNA: TGTGCCATCAGGGCCCCGACTAGGATCCTGGCCGGGGAGCTGTTTTTT
CDR3 protein: CAIRAPTRILAGELFF

J gene: TRBJ2-5
D gene: -
V gene: TRBV9
clone size: -
CDR3 DNA: TGTGCCAGCAGCTTCGACGGGATCGGGACCCAGTACTTC
CDR3 protein: CASSFDGIGTQYF

J gene: TRBJ2-1
D gene: TRBD2
V gene: TRBV19
clone size: -
CDR3 DNA: TGTGCCAGTAGTACCGGACTAGCGGGAGCCTATGAGCAGTTCTTC
CDR3 protein: CASSTGLAGAYEQFF

J gene: TRBJ1-1
D gene: -
V gene: TRBV29-1
clone size: -
CDR3 DNA: TGCAGCGTTGAAGCGAGTATCACTGAAGCTTTCTTT
CDR3 protein: CSVEASITEAFF

J gene: TRBJ2-3
D gene: -
V gene: TRBV4-3
clone size: -
CDR3 DNA: TGCGCCAGCAGCCAAGATCGAGTCACAGATACGCAGTATTTT
CDR3 protein: CASSQDRVTDTQYF

J gene: TRBJ2-2
D gene: -
V gene: TRBV13
clone size: -
CDR3 DNA: TGTGCCAGCAGTACCGCTAGCTTATCCCGGGAGCTGTTTTTT
CDR3 protein: CASSTASLSRELFF

J gene: TRBJ2-1
D gene: TRBD2
V gene: TRBV4-1
clone size: -
CDR3 DNA: TGCGCCAGCAGCCGGACCAGCGGGAGGGACAATGAGCAGTTCTTC
CDR3 protein: CASSRTSGRDNEQFF

J gene: TRBJ2-3
D gene: -
V gene: TRBV2
clone size: -
CDR3 DNA: TGTGCCAGCAGTGTAGCCGGGATCGAAGATACGCAGTATTTT
CDR3 protein: CASSVAGIEDTQYF

J gene: TRBJ1-3
D gene: -
V gene: TRBV7-2
clone size: -
CDR3 DNA: TGTGCCAGCAGCTTGAAACGGACTGGGGGAAACACCATATATTTT
CDR3 protein: CASSLKRTGGNTIYF

J gene: TRBJ2-2
D gene: TRBD2
V gene: TRBV29-1
clone size: -
CDR3 DNA: TGCAGCGCAAGACTAGCGGGGGGGCAAACCGGGGAGCTGTTTTTT
CDR3 protein: CSARLAGGQTGELFF

J gene: TRBJ2-3
D gene: -
V gene: TRBV27
clone size: -
CDR3 DNA: TGTGCCAGCAGTTTATCCCAGGGTGACACGCAGTATTTT
CDR3 protein: CASSLSQGDTQYF

J gene: TRBJ2-5
D gene: TRBD2
V gene: TRBV4-1
clone size: once
CDR3 DNA: TGCGCCAGCAGCCATACTAGCGGGGGGGCGAGAGAGACCCAGTACTTC
CDR3 protein: CASSHTSGGARETQYF

J gene: TRBJ1-5
D gene: -
V gene: TRBV6-6
clone size: -
CDR3 DNA: TGTGCCAGCAGTCTGGCGGGGCGTTACAATCAGCCCCAGCATTTT
CDR3 protein: CASSLAGRYNQPQHF

J gene: TRBJ2-5
D gene: -
V gene: TRBV5-4
clone size: few
CDR3 DNA: TGTGCCAGCAAATCGAACATCCAAGAGACCCAGTACTTC
CDR3 protein: CASKSNIQETQYF

J gene: TRBJ1-1
D gene: TRBD1
V gene: TRBV6-1
clone size: -
CDR3 DNA: TGTGCCAGCAGTGAATTGGCAGGGGGCCGAGCTTTCTTT
CDR3 protein: CASSELAGGRAFF